This T cell receptor beta chain originates from a study of tumor and adjacent non-tumor tissue in lung cancer. Study-level background: Around 4.4 million productive TCRbeta reads were obtained per sample on average. Regarding the study as a whole: Normal lung showed higher cumulative top 100 clone frequency than tumor.

RNA was extracted from bulk tissue without any cell sorting. More than 3 cm separated this lung sample from the edge of the tumor. Between August and November 2014, newly diagnosed, chemotherapy-naive lung cancer patients underwent thoracic surgery in China. Turning to this clonotype: Its antigen is not identified. This may be a read error, as it is one base from a much larger clone.

The CDR3 runs 16 residues. Germline CDR1 reads DFQATT; CDR2 reads SNEGSKA (reference sequence). With 7 bases clipped from V and 6 bases from J, the junction kept 16 bases outside the gene matches. TCRbeta libraries were built with three rounds of nested PCR, modified from ARM-PCR. Via MiXCR, TCRdb re-called the multiplex PCR reads, giving one row per CDR3 protein. The sample contains some 68,000 distinct CDR3 sequences, about 77% of which appear only once. Sequencing input: distant non-tumor lung tissue. The chain joins TRBV20-1 to TRBJ2-1, with 9 bases that match TRBD1. The receptor's source is a man aged 60 to 75 with non-small cell lung cancer. For the CDR3, the DNA is TGCAGTGTTTCCCTTTCCGGGACAGGGCTTGGCAATGAGCAGTTCTTC. This codes for CSVSLSGTGLGNEQFF.